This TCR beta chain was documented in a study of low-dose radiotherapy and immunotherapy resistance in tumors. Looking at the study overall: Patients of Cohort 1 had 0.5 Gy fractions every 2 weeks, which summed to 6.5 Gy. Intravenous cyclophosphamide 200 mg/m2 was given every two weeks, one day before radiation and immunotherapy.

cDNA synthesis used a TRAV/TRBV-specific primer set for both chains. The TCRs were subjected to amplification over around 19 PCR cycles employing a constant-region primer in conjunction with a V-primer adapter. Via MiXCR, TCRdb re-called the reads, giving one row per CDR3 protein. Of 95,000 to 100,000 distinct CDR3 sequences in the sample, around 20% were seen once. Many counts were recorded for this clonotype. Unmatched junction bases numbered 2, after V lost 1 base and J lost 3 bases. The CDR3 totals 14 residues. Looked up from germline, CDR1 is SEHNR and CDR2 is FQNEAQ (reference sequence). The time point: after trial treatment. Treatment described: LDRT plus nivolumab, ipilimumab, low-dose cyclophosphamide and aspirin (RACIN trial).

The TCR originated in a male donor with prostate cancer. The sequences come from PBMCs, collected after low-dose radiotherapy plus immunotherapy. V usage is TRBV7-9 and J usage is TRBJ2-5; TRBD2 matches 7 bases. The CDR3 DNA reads TGTGCCAGCAGCTTAGTTACTAGCGAAGAGACCCAGTACTTC. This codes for CASSLVTSEETQYF.